This T cell receptor (beta chain) was documented in a study of a mutant IDH1 vaccine in newly diagnosed glioma. Study-level background: Previous treatment comprised radiotherapy, temozolomide, or both, mostly both. Visit V12 was conducted at week 35 as the safety follow-up. Visit V13 came later, at week 47.

The repertoire was sequenced with immunoSEQ multiplex PCR; TCRdb's copy has only in-frame clones and lacks some. The sample has fewer than 95,000 clones, about 81% seen once. Of note for this clone: Its target is not known.

As to time point: week 47, end of study. In the vaccine, a single dose held 300 ug of the mutant IDH1 20-mer peptide, along with topical imiquimod. The TCR comes from a man aged 35-49 years with glioma. Sequencing used PBMCs, obtained from a glioma patient whose treatment included an IDH1 peptide vaccine.

CDR3 sequence: CASSLVGRRDTDTQYF. In DNA form, the CDR3 reads TGTGCCAGCAGCTTGGTAGGACGGAGGGACACAGATACGCAGTATTTT. The chain has TRBV5-4 and TRBJ2-3; perhaps TRBD2 as D (6 bases). This CDR3 is built from 16 residues. The germline CDR1 and CDR2 sequences are SGHNT and YYREEE (reference sequence). V was cut by 0 bases and J by 2 bases, with 13 bases left in between.